Many counts were recorded for the clone carrying this T cell receptor beta chain. As yet, its antigen is unknown. These data originate in a study of T cells in Graves' hyperthyroidism and ophthalmopathy. Overall study findings and caveats: Model output signaled ophthalmopathy a median 6.5 months ahead of onset.

The CDR3 has 19 amino acids. The V gene lost 6 bases and the J gene lost 7 bases, with 33 bases spanning the gap. CDR1 and CDR2 (germline): MNHNS, SASEGT. Diagnosing involved the use of clinical symptoms, serum thyroxine and TRAb, thyroid ultrasound and orbital computed tomography. PBMCs were derived from more than 8 ml fresh peripheral blood. Researchers took RNA transcripts and amplified the TCR beta CDR3 regions from them. First-round RT-PCR with HTBI primers amplified the TCR CDR3 region. TCRdb processed the multiplex PCR reads anew with MiXCR; each CDR3 protein has one entry. The sample carries some 650,000 distinct CDR3 sequences, about 16% recorded once.

Sequencing was carried out using blood. The sequence came from a woman aged 40 to 55 with Graves' ophthalmopathy. The chain is built from TRBV6-1 and TRBJ1-2, with D possibly matching TRBD1 (6 bases). This CDR3 is CASSGRRGNREYSDGGYTF. The DNA for the CDR3 is TGTGCCAGCAGCGGCCGGCGGGGGAACAGGGAGTACTCCGACGGTGGCTACACCTTC.